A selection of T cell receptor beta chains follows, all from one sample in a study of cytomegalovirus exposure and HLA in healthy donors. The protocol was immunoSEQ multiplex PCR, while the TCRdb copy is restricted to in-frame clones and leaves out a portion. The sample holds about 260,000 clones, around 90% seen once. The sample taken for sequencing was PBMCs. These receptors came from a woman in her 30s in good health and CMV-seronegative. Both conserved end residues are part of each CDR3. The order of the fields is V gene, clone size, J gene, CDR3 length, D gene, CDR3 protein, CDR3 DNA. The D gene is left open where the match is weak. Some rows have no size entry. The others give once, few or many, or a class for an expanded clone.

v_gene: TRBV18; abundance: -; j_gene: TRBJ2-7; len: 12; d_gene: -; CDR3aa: CASGELRDEQYF; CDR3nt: TGTGCCAGCGGCGAACTGAGGGACGAGCAGTACTTC
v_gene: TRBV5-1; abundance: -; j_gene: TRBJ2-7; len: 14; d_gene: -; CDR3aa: CASSLGTGTYEQYF; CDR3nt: TGCGCCAGCAGCTTGGGGACTGGGACCTACGAGCAGTACTTC
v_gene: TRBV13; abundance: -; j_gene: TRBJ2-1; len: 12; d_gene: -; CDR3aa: CASSLEADEQFF; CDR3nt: TGTGCCAGCAGCTTAGAAGCCGATGAGCAGTTCTTC
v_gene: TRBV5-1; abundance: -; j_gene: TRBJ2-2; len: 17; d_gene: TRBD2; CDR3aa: CASSFDTSGKNTGELFF; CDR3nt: TGCGCCAGCAGCTTTGATACTAGCGGGAAGAACACCGGGGAGCTGTTTTTT
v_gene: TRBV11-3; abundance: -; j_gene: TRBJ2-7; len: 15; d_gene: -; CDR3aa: CASSLGVLTPDEQYF; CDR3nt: TGTGCCAGCAGCTTAGGGGTCCTGACACCCGACGAGCAGTACTTC
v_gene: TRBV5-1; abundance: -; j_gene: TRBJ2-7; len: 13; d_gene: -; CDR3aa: CASSFRRDYEQYF; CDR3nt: TGCGCCAGCAGCTTTCGGAGGGACTACGAGCAGTACTTC
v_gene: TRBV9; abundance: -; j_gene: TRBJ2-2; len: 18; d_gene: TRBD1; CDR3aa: CASSVPRMGQGGTGELFF; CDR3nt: TGTGCCAGCAGCGTACCCCGCATGGGACAGGGCGGCACCGGGGAGCTGTTTTTT
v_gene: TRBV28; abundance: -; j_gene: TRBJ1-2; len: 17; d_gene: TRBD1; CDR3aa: CASGTRDRGPYFYRYTF; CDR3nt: TGTGCCAGCGGCACCCGGGACAGGGGCCCTTATTTCTATCGCTACACCTTC
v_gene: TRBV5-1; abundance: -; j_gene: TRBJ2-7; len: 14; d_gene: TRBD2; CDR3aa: CASSLFSGSYEQYF; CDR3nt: TGCGCCAGCAGCTTGTTTAGCGGGAGCTACGAGCAGTACTTC
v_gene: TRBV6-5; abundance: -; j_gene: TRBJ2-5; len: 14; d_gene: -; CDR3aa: CASSSDPRTETQYF; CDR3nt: TGTGCCAGCAGTTCCGATCCTAGGACAGAGACCCAGTACTTC
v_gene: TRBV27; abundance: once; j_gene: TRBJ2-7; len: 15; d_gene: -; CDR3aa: CASRGGTVKPYEQYF; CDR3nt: TGTGCCAGCAGGGGGGGGACAGTCAAGCCCTACGAGCAGTACTTC